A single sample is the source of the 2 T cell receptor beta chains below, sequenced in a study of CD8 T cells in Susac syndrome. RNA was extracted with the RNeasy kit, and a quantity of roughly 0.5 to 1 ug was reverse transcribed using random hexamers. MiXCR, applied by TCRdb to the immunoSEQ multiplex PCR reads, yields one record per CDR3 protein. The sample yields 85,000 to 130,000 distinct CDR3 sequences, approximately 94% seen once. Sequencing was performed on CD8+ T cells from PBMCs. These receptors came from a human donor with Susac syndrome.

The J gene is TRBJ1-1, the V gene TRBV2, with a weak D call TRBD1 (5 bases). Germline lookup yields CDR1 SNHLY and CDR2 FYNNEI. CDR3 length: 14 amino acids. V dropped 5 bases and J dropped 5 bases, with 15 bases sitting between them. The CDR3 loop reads CASSIDAGGTEAFF. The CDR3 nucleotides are TGTGCCAGCAGTATCGACGCGGGGGGAACTGAAGCTTTCTTT.

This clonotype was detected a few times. The CDR3 DNA is TGTGCCAGCAGCAAAACAGGCACCACTGAAGCTTTCTTT. Translation: CASSKTGTTEAFF. The chain employs TRBV9 and TRBJ1-1; possibly TRBD1 for D (5 bases). Germline V gene lookup returns CDR1 SGDLS and CDR2 YYNGEE. The CDR3 is 13 amino acids. V lost 4 bases and J lost 4, with 11 bases in between.